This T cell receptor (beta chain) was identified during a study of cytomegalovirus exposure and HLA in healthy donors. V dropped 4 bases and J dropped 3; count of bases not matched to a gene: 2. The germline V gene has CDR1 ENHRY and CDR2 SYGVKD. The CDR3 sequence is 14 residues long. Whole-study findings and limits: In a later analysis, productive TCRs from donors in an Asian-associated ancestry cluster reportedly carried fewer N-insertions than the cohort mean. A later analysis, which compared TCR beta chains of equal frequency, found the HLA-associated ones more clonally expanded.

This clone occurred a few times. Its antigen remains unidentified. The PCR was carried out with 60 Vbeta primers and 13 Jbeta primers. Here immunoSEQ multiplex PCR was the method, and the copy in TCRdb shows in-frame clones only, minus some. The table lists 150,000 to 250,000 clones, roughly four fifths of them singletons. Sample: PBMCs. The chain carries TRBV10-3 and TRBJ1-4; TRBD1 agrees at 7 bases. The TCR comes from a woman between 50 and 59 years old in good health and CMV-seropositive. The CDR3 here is CAISAGQSNEKLFF. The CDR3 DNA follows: TGTGCCATCAGTGCGGGACAGTCTAATGAAAAACTGTTTTTT.